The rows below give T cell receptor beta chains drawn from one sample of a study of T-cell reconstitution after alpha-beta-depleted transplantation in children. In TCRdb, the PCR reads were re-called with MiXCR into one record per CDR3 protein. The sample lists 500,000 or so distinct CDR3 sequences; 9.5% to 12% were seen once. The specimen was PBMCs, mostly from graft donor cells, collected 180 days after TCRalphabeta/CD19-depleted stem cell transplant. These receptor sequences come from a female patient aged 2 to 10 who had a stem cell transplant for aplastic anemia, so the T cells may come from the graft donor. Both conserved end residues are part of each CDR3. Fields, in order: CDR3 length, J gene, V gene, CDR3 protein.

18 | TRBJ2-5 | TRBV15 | CATSRDAVAGVAPGTQYF
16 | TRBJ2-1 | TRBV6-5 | CASSWGLAGVPDEQFF
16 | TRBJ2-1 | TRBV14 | CASSRTSGRPYNEQFF
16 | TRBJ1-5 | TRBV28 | CASSFGGQGRRQPQHF
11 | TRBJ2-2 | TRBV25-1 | CASSEAGELFF
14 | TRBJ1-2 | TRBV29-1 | CSVDDRGLVYGYTF
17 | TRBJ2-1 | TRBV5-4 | CASSLVVLAGGPREQFF
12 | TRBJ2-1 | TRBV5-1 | CASRLLGDEQFF
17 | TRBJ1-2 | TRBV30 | CAWSVLSLGATSYGYTF
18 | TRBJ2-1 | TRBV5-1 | CASSLRWRSRVQTNEQFF
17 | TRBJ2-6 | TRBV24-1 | CATSDRTGISGANVLTF
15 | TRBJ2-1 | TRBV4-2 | CASSQRTSGSTFQSF
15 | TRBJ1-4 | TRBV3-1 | CASSQEGGLGEKLFF
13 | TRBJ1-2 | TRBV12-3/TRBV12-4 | CASQDRAGYGYTF
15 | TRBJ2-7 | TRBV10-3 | CAISDPDRASYEQYF
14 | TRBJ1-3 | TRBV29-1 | CSVSHSGALDTIYF
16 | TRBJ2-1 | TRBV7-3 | CASSSLGRAPYNEQFF
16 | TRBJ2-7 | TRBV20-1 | CSARDRGLAGVYEQYF
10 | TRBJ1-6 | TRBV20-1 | CSAREPPLHF
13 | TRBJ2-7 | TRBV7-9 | CASSTPLTYEQYF
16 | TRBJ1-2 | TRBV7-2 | CASSLARDRGFYGYSF
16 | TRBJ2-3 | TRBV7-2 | CASSLAPAGGQVRQYF
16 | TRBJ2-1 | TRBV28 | CASSLKGQGRPNEQFF
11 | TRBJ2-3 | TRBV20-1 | CSGRRMDTQYF
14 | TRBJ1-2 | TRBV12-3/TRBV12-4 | CASSLGTTNYGYTF
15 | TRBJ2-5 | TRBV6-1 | CASKGGSGGRETQYF
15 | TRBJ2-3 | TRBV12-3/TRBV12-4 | CASSLGGGVLHTQYF
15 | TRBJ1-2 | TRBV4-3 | CASSGGTGGGYGYTF
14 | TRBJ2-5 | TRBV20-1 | CSARSPSDQETQYF
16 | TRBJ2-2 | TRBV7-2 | CASSLFREANTGELFF
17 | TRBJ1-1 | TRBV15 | CATSRDPYGEVSTEAFF
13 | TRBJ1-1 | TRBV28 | CASSNGLNTEAFF
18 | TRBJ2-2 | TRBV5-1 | CASSLDFLAGQNTGELFF
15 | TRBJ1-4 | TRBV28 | CASSFPLQANEKLFF
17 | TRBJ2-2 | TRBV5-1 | CASSWPEATVDTGELFF